The 27 T cell receptor beta chains presented below share a single source sample, sequenced in a study of cytomegalovirus exposure and HLA in healthy donors. The primer mix had 60 Vbeta and 13 Jbeta primers. Only in-frame clones appear in the TCRdb table, and some are missing; sequencing was by immunoSEQ multiplex PCR. Of roughly 120,000 clones listed, roughly 74% are singletons. Material for sequencing was PBMCs. The receptors originated from a woman aged 45-65 years in good health and CMV-seropositive.

There are a few counts of this clone. V gene TRBV7-6 combines with J gene TRBJ1-3; no clear D. The germline CDR1 and CDR2 sequences are SGHVS and FNYEAQ. The germline V and J ends were trimmed by 4 bases and 0 bases, with 10 bases remaining between them. This CDR3 has 15 residues. CDR3: CASSSEGISGNTIYF. The CDR3 nucleotides are TGTGCCAGCAGCTCGGAGGGAATCTCTGGAAACACCATATATTTT. The complete variable domain, with remaining parts taken from reference TRBV7-6 and TRBJ1-3, reads GAGVSQSPRYKVTKRGQDVALRCDPISGHVSLYWYRQALGQGPEFLTYFNYEAQQDKSGLPNDRFSAERPEGSISTLTIQRTEQRDSAMYRCASSSEGISGNTIYFGEGSWLTVV.

The rearrangement links TRBV6-1 to TRBJ1-3, with a possible D match to TRBD1 (6 bases). The CDR3 spans 15 residues. The germline V gene encodes CDR1 MNHNS and CDR2 SASEGT. The germline V and J ends were trimmed by 5 bases and 0 bases, with 11 bases remaining between them. The CDR3 is CASSRQAFSGNTIYF. The CDR3 coding sequence is TGTGCCAGCAGTCGACAGGCATTCTCTGGAAACACCATATATTTT.

The chain links TRBV28 to TRBJ1-5; D remains unclear. Germline CDR1 and CDR2: MDHEN and SYDVKM. The length of the CDR3 is 12 residues. V lost 8 bases to trimming and J lost 3 bases, with 8 bases between them. CDR3 in amino acids: CASRGTNQPQHF. DNA of the CDR3: TGTGCCAGCCGGGGTACCAATCAGCCCCAGCATTTT. The full variable domain, its missing parts supplied by reference TRBV28 and TRBJ1-5, is DVKVTQSSRYLVKRTGEKVFLECVQDMDHENMFWYRQDPGLGLRLIYFSYDVKMKEKGDIPEGYSVSREKKERFSLILESASTNQTSMYLCASRGTNQPQHFGDGTRLSIL.

This rearrangement joins TRBV4-2 to TRBJ2-7, with TRBD2 matching 7 bases. CDR1 and CDR2 from the germline V gene are LGHNA and YNFKEQ. The V and J ends lost 1 base and 3 bases, in that order; junction bases with no gene match: 6. The CDR3 runs to 15 residues. The CDR3 loop is CASSQATGGSYEQYF. CDR3 nucleotides: TGTGCCAGCAGCCAAGCAACCGGGGGGAGCTACGAGCAGTACTTC.

The chain has TRBV7-9 and TRBJ1-2; possible D gene TRBD1, 5 bases. V was shortened by 2 bases and J by 7 bases, with 8 bases between the two germline ends. This CDR3 region has 12 residues. Per germline, CDR1 SEHNR and CDR2 FQNEAQ (reference sequence). CDR3 region: CASSLQGFGYTF. The CDR3 nucleotides are TGTGCCAGCAGCTTACAGGGTTTTGGCTACACCTTC.

This clone was seen once. The chain employs TRBV7-9 and TRBJ2-4, with D maybe TRBD1 (6 bases). The CDR3 has 12 amino acids. Germline values: CDR1 SEHNR, CDR2 FQNEAQ (reference sequence). The germline V and J ends were trimmed by 3 bases and 13 bases, with 13 bases remaining between them. The CDR3 sequence is CASSFVGQGQYF. Written as DNA, the CDR3 is TGTGCCAGCAGCTTCGTGGGGCAGGGGCAGTACTTC. Variable domain in full (rest from reference TRBV7-9 and TRBJ2-4): DTGVSQNPRHKITKRGQNVTFRCDPISEHNRLYWYRQTLGQGPEFLTYFQNEAQLEKSRLLSDRFSAERPKGSFSTLEIQRTEQGDSAMYLCASSFVGQGQYFGAGTRLSVL.

V is TRBV6-4 and J is TRBJ1-1; no definite D call. The CDR3 is 13 residues long. Looked up from germline, CDR1 is MRHNA and CDR2 is SNTAGT. V lost 5 bases to trimming and J lost 1 base, with 8 bases between them. CDR3 amino acids: CASSPEGNTEAFF. CDR3 coding DNA: TGTGCCAGCAGTCCAGAGGGGAACACTGAAGCTTTCTTT.

This clone was detected only a few times. The chain has TRBV18 and TRBJ2-3; tentative D call: TRBD1 (6 bases). Trimming removed 4 bases from V and 1 base from J, with 6 bases in between. CDR1 and CDR2 from the germline V gene are KGHSH and LQKENI. The CDR3 is made up of 13 amino acids. The CDR3 nucleotides are TGTGCCAGCTCACGACAGGGCACAGATACGCAGTATTTT. It translates to CASSRQGTDTQYF.

This clone was found once. The chain is built from TRBV18 and TRBJ1-6, with D possibly matching TRBD1 (5 bases). The CDR3 runs 14 residues. Trimming pared 6 bases from V and 10 bases from J, leaving 16 bases between. In germline, CDR1 is KGHSH, CDR2 LQKENI. The CDR3 nucleotides are TGTGCCAGCTCGCCCAGGGAAGCGAGCTCACCCCTCCACTTT. The encoded protein is CASSPREASSPLHF.

This clone was recorded only once. V usage is TRBV2 and J usage is TRBJ1-6, with D tentatively TRBD1 (5 bases). Germline-derived CDR1 and CDR2 are SNHLY and FYNNEI. Trimming stripped 11 bases from V and 0 bases from J, with 17 bases between. The CDR3 has 16 amino acids. In DNA, the CDR3 is TGTGCCCGGCGGTCACAGGCGAGCTCCTATAATTCACCCCTCCACTTT. Translating it yields CARRSQASSYNSPLHF. Filled out from reference TRBV2 and TRBJ1-6, the complete variable domain reads EPEVTQTPSHQVTQMGQEVILRCVPISNHLYFYWYRQILGQKVEFLVSFYNNEISEKSEIFDDQFSVERPDGSNFTLKIRSTKLEDSAMYFCARRSQASSYNSPLHFGNGTRLTVT.

The V gene is TRBV7-8, the J gene TRBJ2-1; 11 bases are shared with TRBD2. Germline values: CDR1 SGHVS, CDR2 FQNEAQ. The trim removed 5 bases at V and 4 bases at J, leaving 4 bases unmatched. The CDR3 loop spans 15 amino acids. This chain's CDR3 is CASSPGLAVYNEQFF. The CDR3 DNA is TGTGCCAGCAGCCCGGGACTAGCGGTGTACAATGAGCAGTTCTTC.

The V gene is TRBV18, the J gene TRBJ1-6, with unresolved D. Germline V CDR1 and CDR2: KGHSH, LQKENI. Trimming stripped 3 bases from V and 7 bases from J, with 19 bases between. CDR3 size: 17 residues. The CDR3 sequence: CASSPQTQLGGNSPLHF. The CDR3 DNA reads TGTGCCAGCTCACCGCAGACTCAACTGGGAGGCAATTCACCCCTCCACTTT.

This clone has just a few counts. The chain has TRBV19 and TRBJ2-3; TRBD1 might be the D (6 bases). This CDR3 has 18 amino acids. Between the trimmed V and J ends, which lost 4 bases and 0 bases, there was a span of 20 bases. Germline V gene data show CDR1 as LNHDA and CDR2 as SQIVND (reference sequence). The CDR3 region has the DNA TGTGCCAGTAGTACGATCGGGACACCATCGTTTAGCACAGATACGCAGTATTTT. This gives the protein CASSTIGTPSFSTDTQYF.

The V call is TRBV18, the J call TRBJ2-7; TRBD1 aligns across 7 bases. CDR1 KGHSH and CDR2 LQKENI come from the germline V gene. This CDR3 region has 14 residues. V was clipped by 4 bases and J by 6 bases; unmatched bases: 9. CDR3 bases: TGTGCCAGCTCACTCTCCGAGACAGGGACCGAGCAGTACTTC. It codes for CASSLSETGTEQYF.

This chain joins TRBV5-5 and TRBJ2-7, with 7 bases aligning to TRBD1. The CDR3 is made up of 15 amino acids. Trimming removed 4 bases from V and 3 bases from J; junction bases left unmatched: 10. Germline lookup yields CDR1 SGHKS and CDR2 YYEKEE (reference sequence). The CDR3 spells CASSVDRAVNYEQYF. CDR3 DNA sequence: TGTGCCAGCAGCGTCGACAGGGCCGTTAACTACGAGCAGTACTTC.

In DNA, the CDR3 is TGTGCCAGCGGTCGGGGACAGGGCTTCTTTAGCGGGGAGCTGTTTTTT. Translating it yields CASGRGQGFFSGELFF. The rearrangement uses TRBV9 and TRBJ2-2; 9 bases match TRBD1. Trimming cost V 7 bases and J 7 bases; bases outside gene matches: 14. The CDR3 is 16 amino acids. CDR1 and CDR2 (germline): SGDLS, YYNGEE.

The rearrangement links TRBV5-8 to TRBJ1-5, with 7 bases fitting TRBD1. The germline V gene encodes CDR1 SGHTS and CDR2 YDEGEE. This CDR3 region has 16 residues. V dropped 0 bases and J dropped 2; count of bases not matched to a gene: 5. The CDR3 nucleotides are TGTGCCAGCAGCTTGGTACGCCAGGGGGGCAATCAGCCCCAGCATTTT. This codes for CASSLVRQGGNQPQHF. Full variable domain (missing parts from reference TRBV5-8 and TRBJ1-5): EAGVTQSPTHLIKTRGQQATLRCSPISGHTSVYWYQQALGLGLQFLLWYDEGEERNRGNFPPRFSGRQFPNYSSELNVNALELEDSALYLCASSLVRQGGNQPQHFGDGTRLSIL.

V usage is TRBV14 and J usage is TRBJ2-7; 9 nucleotides align to TRBD1. The CDR3 runs to 15 residues. The germline gives CDR1 SGHDN, CDR2 FVKESK. V was pared by 3 bases and J by 3 bases, with 6 bases of the junction left unmatched. The DNA for the CDR3 is TGTGCCAGCAGCCAGACGAACAGGGGGCTCTACGAGCAGTACTTC. This gives the protein CASSQTNRGLYEQYF.

The V call is TRBV7-2, the J call TRBJ2-5, with 8 bases identical to TRBD1. Germline CDR1 and CDR2: SGHTA and FQGNSA. CDR3 size: 15 residues. The junction had 4 bases not matched to a gene; V was cut back by 2 bases and J by 2 bases. Here the CDR3 DNA reads TGTGCCAGCAGCTTACGGACAGGGAGTCAAGAGACCCAGTACTTC. Its protein is CASSLRTGSQETQYF.

DNA for the CDR3: TGCAGTGCTAGTAGAGAGAGTGGCTACACCTTC. Translated: CSASRESGYTF. This rearrangement joins TRBV20-1 to TRBJ1-2, with unresolved D. Germline assignment: CDR1 DFQATT and CDR2 SNEGSKA (reference sequence). The CDR3 sequence is 11 residues long. V gave up 3 bases and J gave up 7 bases, with 9 bases separating them.

The rearrangement uses TRBV11-2 and TRBJ2-5, with 7 positions matching TRBD1. From germline, CDR1 is SGHAT and CDR2 FQNNGV. There are 13 residues in the CDR3. V lost 4 bases and J lost 1; bases outside the gene matches: 0. As DNA, the CDR3 is TGTGCCAGCAGCTGGACAGGCCAAGAGACCCAGTACTTC. Its translation is CASSWTGQETQYF.

This chain uses TRBV30 with TRBJ1-6; D not resolved. This CDR3 contains 14 residues. Germline CDR1 GTSNPN, CDR2 SVGIG (reference sequence). Between the trimmed V and J ends, which lost 2 bases and 7 bases, there was a span of 12 bases. CDR3 DNA sequence: TGTGCCTGGAGTAGCATGATTCGGAATTCACCCCTCCACTTT. Its translation is CAWSSMIRNSPLHF.

V usage is TRBV7-2 and J usage is TRBJ2-5; the D gene is possibly TRBD1 (6 bases). This CDR3 is built from 16 residues. From germline, CDR1 is SGHTA and CDR2 FQGNSA. Trimming took 2 bases from V and 1 from J, leaving 14 bases between them. The CDR3 region has the DNA TGTGCCAGCAGCTTAAGGGGGACGGACAGCCAAGAGACCCAGTACTTC. It encodes CASSLRGTDSQETQYF.

Here the CDR3 reads CASSERGTNYGYTF. DNA for the CDR3: TGTGCCAGCAGTGAACGGGGTACCAACTATGGCTACACCTTC. This chain uses TRBV2 with TRBJ1-2, with D hard to call. This CDR3 has 14 residues. Germline loops: CDR1 SNHLY, CDR2 FYNNEI. V was clipped by 2 bases and J by 2 bases, with 9 bases between them.

The CDR3 region has the DNA TGTGCCAGCAGGGCACGACAGGGCTCCTACGAGCAGTACTTC. Protein sequence: CASRARQGSYEQYF. The chain is built from TRBV6-6 and TRBJ2-7, with TRBD1 identical over 7 bases. Looked up from germline, CDR1 is MNHNY and CDR2 is SVGAGI (reference sequence). The CDR3 runs 14 residues. After removal of 6 bases from V and 0 bases from J, the junction contained 5 bases not matched to a gene.

Written as DNA, the CDR3 is TGTGCCAGCAGCTATACAGGGGGCGACTACAATGAGCAGTTCTTC. Translating gives CASSYTGGDYNEQFF. This chain joins TRBV11-2 and TRBJ2-1; 9 positions match TRBD1. Looked up from germline, CDR1 is SGHAT and CDR2 is FQNNGV. V was clipped by 4 bases and J by 3 bases; unmatched bases: 4. The CDR3 extends over 15 amino acids.

The V call is TRBV7-2, the J call TRBJ1-5; a possible D gene is TRBD1 (5 bases). Between the trimmed V and J ends, which lost 5 bases and 0 bases, there was a span of 11 bases. CDR1 is SGHTA, CDR2 FQGNSA, per germline. This CDR3 is built from 15 residues. The DNA for the CDR3 is TGTGCCAGCAGCCTTGGGGGGACTAGCAATCAGCCCCAGCATTTT. Translating it yields CASSLGGTSNQPQHF.